Presented here are 14 T cell receptor beta chains from one specimen sequenced in a study of radiation and T cells in renal cell carcinoma. Documented time point: baseline pretreatment blood. As to treatment: 15 Gy SBRT to primary tumor, nephrectomy 4 weeks later. TCRdb keeps only in-frame clones here, not all; method: immunoSEQ multiplex PCR. The data contain some 100,000 clones, 70% to 85% of them singletons. The sequenced sample was blood, obtained from a patient whose treatment included radiotherapy and nephrectomy. The receptors derive from a man aged 55 to 70 with renal cell carcinoma.

This clone was picked up one time. The J gene is TRBJ2-7, the V gene TRBV6-1; 10 bases are shared with TRBD2. The germline CDR1 and CDR2 sequences are MNHNS and SASEGT. After removal of 2 bases from V and 6 bases from J, the junction contained 13 bases not matched to a gene. This CDR3 has 17 residues. The CDR3 here is CASSEQGYGSGGGEQYF. The CDR3 DNA sequence: TGTGCCAGCAGTGAACAAGGGTATGGGAGCGGGGGGGGCGAGCAGTACTTC.

This sequence joins TRBV28 and TRBJ2-5; D ambiguous. The CDR3 spans 14 residues. CDR1 MDHEN and CDR2 SYDVKM come from the germline V gene. The V end lost 2 bases, the J end lost 0 bases, and 7 bases lay between the germline ends. The CDR3 region is CASSLRPNQETQYF. The CDR3 coding sequence is TGTGCCAGCAGTTTAAGGCCCAACCAAGAGACCCAGTACTTC.

This chain uses TRBV5-6 with TRBJ2-5; 10 bases agree with TRBD2. Germline trimming cut 2 bases from V and 4 bases from J; bases unmatched to any gene: 5. Germline lookup yields CDR1 SGHDT and CDR2 YYEEEE. The CDR3 is 15 amino acids. In nucleotides, the CDR3 is TGTGCCAGCAGCTTCGCACTAGCGGGACTAGAGACCCAGTACTTC. It specifies CASSFALAGLETQYF.

This rearrangement joins TRBV10-2 to TRBJ2-3; TRBD2 aligns across 7 bases. V lost 5 bases and J lost 2; bases outside the gene matches: 13. The CDR3 covers 17 residues. CDR1 is WSHSY and CDR2 is SAAADI in the germline V gene. This chain's CDR3 is CASSSRGRGGPTDTQYF. In nucleotides, the CDR3 is TGCGCCAGCAGTTCCCGGGGGAGGGGCGGCCCCACAGATACGCAGTATTTT.

This rearrangement joins TRBV30 to TRBJ2-3; 10 nucleotides agree with TRBD2. V was clipped by 5 bases and J by 1 base; unmatched bases: 3. This CDR3 has 14 residues. CDR1 is GTSNPN, CDR2 SVGIG, per germline (reference sequence). CDR3 sequence (DNA): TGTGCCTGGCATCTAGCGGGAGGCACAGATACGCAGTATTTT. Its translation is CAWHLAGGTDTQYF.

This rearrangement joins TRBV19 to TRBJ2-3, with 7 bases identical to TRBD2. The J segment lost 6 bases and the V segment lost 7 bases, leaving 10 bases of the junction unmatched. Looked up from germline, CDR1 is LNHDA and CDR2 is SQIVND (reference sequence). CDR3 size: 14 residues. The CDR3 region has the DNA TGTGCCAGTACTTTAGCGGGTCACCGGGATACGCAGTATTTT. Its translation is CASTLAGHRDTQYF.

The rearrangement uses TRBV7-2 and TRBJ2-3; 10 bases agree with TRBD2. CDR1 and CDR2 (germline): SGHTA, FQGNSA. This CDR3 is 18 amino acids long. The J segment lost 4 bases and the V segment lost 3 bases, leaving 13 bases of the junction unmatched. This chain's CDR3 is CASSFVLSLAGRPDTQYF. As DNA, the CDR3 is TGTGCCAGCAGCTTCGTATTATCACTAGCGGGAAGGCCAGATACGCAGTATTTT.

The chain combines TRBV5-1 with TRBJ2-7; 9 bases map to TRBD1. After removal of 4 bases from V and 2 bases from J, the junction contained 1 base not matched to a gene. The CDR3 extends over 13 amino acids. Germline V gene data show CDR1 as SGHRS and CDR2 as YFSETQ. The CDR3 loop reads CASSRDRAYEQYF. The CDR3 DNA is TGCGCCAGCAGCCGGGACAGGGCCTACGAGCAGTACTTC.

In this sample, this clone turned up a few times. The chain employs TRBV11-2 and TRBJ1-4, with D tentatively TRBD1 (5 bases). Germline V gene lookup returns CDR1 SGHAT and CDR2 FQNNGV. There are 12 residues in the CDR3. V lost 1 base, J lost 10 bases, and 7 bases lay in between. The CDR3 spells CASSLVQGKLFF. The DNA of the CDR3 is TGTGCCAGCAGCTTAGTGCAGGGAAAACTGTTTTTT.

The genes are TRBV5-5 and TRBJ2-3, with D possibly TRBD1 on 5 matching bases. The V end lost 7 bases, the J end lost 6 bases, and 12 bases lay between the germline ends. CDR1 and CDR2 (germline): SGHKS, YYEKEE (reference sequence). The CDR3 has 12 amino acids. CDR3 amino acids: CASQSGWDTQYF. The CDR3 coding sequence is TGTGCCAGCCAGTCAGGGTGGGATACGCAGTATTTT.

The chain carries TRBV4-1 and TRBJ2-7; tentatively, D is TRBD2 (6 bases). The V gene lost 5 bases and the J gene lost 0 bases, with 14 bases spanning the gap. The germline CDR1 and CDR2 sequences are MGHRA and YSYEKL. The CDR3 runs 15 residues. CDR3 region: CASSTLAQSSYEQYF. The CDR3 region has the DNA TGCGCCAGCAGCACCCTAGCGCAGAGCTCCTACGAGCAGTACTTC.

V gene TRBV10-3 combines with J gene TRBJ2-7, with a weak D call TRBD2 (5 bases). This CDR3 is built from 15 residues. V shed 4 bases and J shed 5 bases, with 18 bases lying between them. The germline CDR1 and CDR2 sequences are ENHRY and SYGVKD. The CDR3 DNA reads TGTGCCATCAGTGGGTTCGTCGGGATGTTCGACGAGCAGTACTTC. Its protein product is CAISGFVGMFDEQYF.

This CDR3 reads CASSSRPKEVGYEQYF. CDR3 DNA sequence: TGCGCCAGCAGCTCCCGACCGAAAGAGGTTGGCTACGAGCAGTACTTC. The chain has TRBV5-1 and TRBJ2-7; no clear D gene. V was shortened by 3 bases and J by 3 bases, with 19 bases between the two germline ends. Germline CDR1 and CDR2: SGHRS and YFSETQ. The CDR3 length is 16 residues.

This clone is a singleton in its sample. The chain joins TRBV18 to TRBJ2-3; the D is unclear. V gave up 6 bases and J gave up 1 base, with 14 bases separating them. In germline, CDR1 is KGHSH, CDR2 LQKENI. This CDR3 has 15 residues. The CDR3 DNA reads TGTGCCAGCTCCCTCGTGGGCCAAGGCACAGATACGCAGTATTTT. This sequence encodes CASSLVGQGTDTQYF.